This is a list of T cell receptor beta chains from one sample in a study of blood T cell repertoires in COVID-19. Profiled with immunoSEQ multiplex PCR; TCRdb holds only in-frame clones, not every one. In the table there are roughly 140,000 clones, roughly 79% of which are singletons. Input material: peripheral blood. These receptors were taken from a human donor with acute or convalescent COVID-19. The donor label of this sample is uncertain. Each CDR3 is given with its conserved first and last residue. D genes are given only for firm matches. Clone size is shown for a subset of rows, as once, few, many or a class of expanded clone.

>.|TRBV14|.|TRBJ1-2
CASSQSMALEMDGYTF
TGTGCCAGCAGCCAATCGATGGCTCTAGAGATGGATGGCTACACCTTC
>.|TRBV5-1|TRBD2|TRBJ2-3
CASSLDPSGDTQYF
TGCGCCAGCAGCTTGGACCCTAGCGGAGATACGCAGTATTTT
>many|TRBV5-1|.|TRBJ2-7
CASSFTGSYEQYF
TGCGCCAGCAGCTTCACAGGGAGCTACGAGCAGTACTTC
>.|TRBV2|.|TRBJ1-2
CATRRTPKGGYTF
TGTGCCACCAGGAGGACTCCTAAAGGAGGCTACACCTTC
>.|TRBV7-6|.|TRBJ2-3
CASSLGPQGPDTQYF
TGTGCCAGCAGCTTAGGCCCCCAGGGCCCAGATACGCAGTATTTT
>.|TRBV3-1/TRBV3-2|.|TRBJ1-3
CASSQIRQWSSGNTIYF
TGTGCCAGCAGCCAAATCAGACAGTGGAGCTCTGGAAACACCATATATTTT
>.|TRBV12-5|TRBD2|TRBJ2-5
CASGYGGGQETQYF
TGTGCTAGTGGTTACGGGGGGGGCCAGGAGACCCAGTACTTC
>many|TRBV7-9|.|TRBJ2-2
CASSSDSWGTGELFF
TGTGCCAGCAGTTCGGACTCTTGGGGCACCGGGGAGCTGTTTTTT
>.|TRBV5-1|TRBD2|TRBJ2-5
CASSFGTSGKETQYF
TGCGCCAGCAGCTTTGGGACTAGCGGAAAAGAGACCCAGTACTTC
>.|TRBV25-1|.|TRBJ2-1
CASRQGLGEQFF
TGTGCCAGCAGACAGGGATTAGGTGAGCAGTTCTTC
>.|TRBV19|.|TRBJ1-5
CASSTHSNQPQHF
TGTGCCAGTAGTACCCATAGCAATCAGCCCCAGCATTTT
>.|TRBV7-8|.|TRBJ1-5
CASSLVFYSNQPQHF
TGTGCCAGCAGCTTGGTATTCTATAGCAATCAGCCCCAGCATTTT
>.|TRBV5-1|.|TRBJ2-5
CASSLETGNEETQYF
TGCGCCAGCAGCTTGGAAACCGGGAATGAAGAGACCCAGTACTTC
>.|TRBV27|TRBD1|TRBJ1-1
CASSLSGTGPTEAFF
TGTGCCAGCAGTTTATCCGGGACAGGTCCCACTGAAGCTTTCTTT
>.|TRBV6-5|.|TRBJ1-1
CASRSTGRTEAFF
TGTGCCAGCAGGAGCACAGGGAGAACTGAAGCTTTCTTT
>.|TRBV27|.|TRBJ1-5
CASRATGLNQPQHF
TGTGCCAGCAGAGCTACAGGGCTCAATCAGCCCCAGCATTTT
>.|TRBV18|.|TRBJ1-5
CASSDQRERQPQHF
TGTGCCAGCTCAGACCAGAGGGAGCGCCAGCCCCAGCATTTT
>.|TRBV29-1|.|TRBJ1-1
CSVSRGGGMNTEAFF
TGCAGCGTCTCCCGTGGGGGGGGTATGAACACTGAAGCTTTCTTT
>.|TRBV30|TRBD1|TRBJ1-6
CAWSQGVDSPLHF
TGTGCCTGGAGCCAGGGGGTAGATTCACCCCTCCACTTT
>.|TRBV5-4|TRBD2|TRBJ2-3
CASSALAGPTDTQYF
TGTGCCAGCAGCGCGTTAGCGGGCCCCACAGATACGCAGTATTTT
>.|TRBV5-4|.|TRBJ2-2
CASSLGGGELFF
TGTGCCAGCAGCTTGGGCGGCGGAGAGCTGTTTTTT
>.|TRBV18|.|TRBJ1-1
CASSPPDSNTEAFF
TGTGCCAGCTCACCCCCCGACAGTAACACTGAAGCTTTCTTT
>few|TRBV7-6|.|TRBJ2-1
CASSAGSYNEQFF
TGTGCCAGCAGCGCAGGGTCCTACAATGAGCAGTTCTTC
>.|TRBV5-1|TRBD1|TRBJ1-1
CASSPSTGGYATEAFF
TGCGCCAGCAGCCCTTCGACAGGGGGTTATGCAACTGAAGCTTTCTTT
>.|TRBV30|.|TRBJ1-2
CAWSQIQGDGYTF
TGTGCCTGGAGTCAAATACAGGGAGATGGCTACACCTTC
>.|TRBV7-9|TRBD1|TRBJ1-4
CASSLDRRANEKLFF
TGTGCCAGCAGCTTGGACAGGAGGGCTAATGAAAAACTGTTTTTT
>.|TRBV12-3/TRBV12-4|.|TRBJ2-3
CASSPLGPDTQYF
TGTGCCAGCAGTCCACTAGGGCCAGATACGCAGTATTTT
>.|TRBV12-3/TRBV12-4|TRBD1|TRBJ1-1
CASSTGSRGAFF
TGTGCCAGCAGTACGGGCTCCAGGGGGGCTTTCTTT
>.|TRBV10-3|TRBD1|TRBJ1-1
CATLTGRSEAFF
TGTGCCACCCTGACAGGGAGGTCTGAAGCTTTCTTT
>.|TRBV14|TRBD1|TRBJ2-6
CASSQAPGRDRAPGANVLTF
TGTGCCAGCAGCCAAGCTCCGGGGCGGGACAGGGCACCTGGGGCCAACGTCCTGACTTTC
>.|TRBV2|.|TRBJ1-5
CASSEAAGQKQPQHF
TGTGCCAGCAGTGAGGCGGCAGGGCAGAAACAGCCCCAGCATTTT
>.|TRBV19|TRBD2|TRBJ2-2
CASSIQGLAPTGELFF
TGTGCCAGTAGTATACAGGGACTAGCACCCACCGGGGAGCTGTTTTTT
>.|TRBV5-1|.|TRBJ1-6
CASRVKGNYNSPLHF
TGCGCCAGCAGAGTTAAGGGGAACTATAATTCACCCCTCCACTTT
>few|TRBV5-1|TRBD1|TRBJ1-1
CASSSRGLDTEAFF
TGCGCCAGCAGCTCCAGGGGGCTTGACACTGAAGCTTTCTTT
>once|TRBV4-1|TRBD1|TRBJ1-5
CASSQEGDRGFSRGPHQPQHF
TGCGCCAGCAGCCAAGAAGGAGACAGGGGATTTAGTCGGGGACCTCATCAGCCCCAGCATTTT
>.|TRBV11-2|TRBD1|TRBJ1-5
CASSLSAGQVNQPQHF
TGTGCCAGCAGCTTATCCGCGGGACAGGTCAATCAGCCCCAGCATTTT
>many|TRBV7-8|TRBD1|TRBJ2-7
CASSSSRTGADEQYF
TGTGCCAGCAGCTCTAGCCGGACAGGGGCGGACGAGCAGTACTTC
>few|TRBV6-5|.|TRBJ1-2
CASSSESQGNYGYTF
TGTGCCAGCAGCAGTGAATCCCAGGGGAACTATGGCTACACCTTC
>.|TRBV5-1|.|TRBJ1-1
CASSWDTGTEAFF
TGCGCCAGCAGCTGGGACACCGGCACTGAAGCTTTCTTT
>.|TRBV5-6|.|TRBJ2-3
CASSQQGTDTQYF
TGTGCCAGCAGCCAACAAGGCACAGATACGCAGTATTTT
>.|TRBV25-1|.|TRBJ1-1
CASSATNTEAFF
TGTGCCAGCAGTGCAACTAACACTGAAGCTTTCTTT
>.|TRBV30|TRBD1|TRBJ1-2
CAWSVKGADTF
TGTGCCTGGAGTGTAAAGGGGGCCGACACCTTC
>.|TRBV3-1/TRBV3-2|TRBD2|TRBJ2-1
CASSLRLAAYNEQFF
TGTGCCAGCAGCCTTAGACTAGCGGCCTACAATGAGCAGTTCTTC
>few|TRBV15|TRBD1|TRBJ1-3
CATSGPGQTNTIYF
TGTGCCACCAGCGGACCGGGACAGACAAACACCATATATTTT
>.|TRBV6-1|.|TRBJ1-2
CASSESEGYGYTF
TGTGCCAGCAGTGAATCGGAGGGCTATGGCTACACCTTC
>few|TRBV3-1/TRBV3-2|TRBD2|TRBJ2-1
CASSQETTTSGGPSSYNEQFF
TGTGCCAGCAGCCAAGAAACAACGACTAGCGGGGGCCCGAGCTCCTACAATGAGCAGTTCTTC
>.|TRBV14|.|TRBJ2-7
CASSQVALESSYEQYF
TGTGCCAGCAGCCAAGTTGCCCTAGAGAGCTCCTACGAGCAGTACTTC
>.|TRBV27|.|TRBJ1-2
CASSRQGSVYGYTF
TGTGCCAGCAGTCGACAAGGTTCGGTCTATGGCTACACCTTC
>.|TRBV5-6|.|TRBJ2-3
CASSLGERSTDTQYF
TGTGCCAGCAGCTTAGGAGAGAGGAGCACAGATACGCAGTATTTT
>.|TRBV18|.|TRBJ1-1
CASSPTPAQRNTEAFF
TGTGCCAGCTCACCAACCCCGGCGCAGCGGAACACTGAAGCTTTCTTT
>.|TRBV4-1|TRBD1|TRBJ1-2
CASSQEQGRGNYGYTF
TGCGCCAGCAGCCAAGAACAGGGGCGCGGTAACTATGGCTACACCTTC
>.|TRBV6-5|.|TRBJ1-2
CASSLTGNYGYTF
TGTGCCAGCAGTTTAACAGGAAACTATGGCTACACCTTC
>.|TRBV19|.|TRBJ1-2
CASSISGDYGYTF
TGTGCCAGTAGTATTTCAGGGGACTATGGCTACACCTTC
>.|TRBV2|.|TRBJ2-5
CASRLEETQYF
TGTGCCAGTAGACTAGAAGAGACCCAGTACTTC
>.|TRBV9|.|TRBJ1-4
CASSRGGAGEKLFF
TGTGCCAGCAGCCGAGGAGGGGCCGGTGAAAAACTGTTTTTT
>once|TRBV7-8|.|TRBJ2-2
CASEGGTYTGELFF
TGTGCCAGCGAGGGAGGCACTTACACCGGGGAGCTGTTTTTT
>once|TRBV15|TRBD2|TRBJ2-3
CATGPSGATDTQYF
TGTGCCACCGGCCCTAGCGGGGCCACAGATACGCAGTATTTT
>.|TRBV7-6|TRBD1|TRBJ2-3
CASSLATGMSTDTQYF
TGTGCCAGCAGCTTAGCGACAGGGATGAGCACAGATACGCAGTATTTT
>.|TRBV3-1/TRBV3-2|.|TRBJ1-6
CASSQDFQGVSPLHF
TGTGCCAGCAGCCAAGATTTCCAGGGTGTATCACCCCTCCACTTT